The T cell receptor beta chain described here comes from a study of PD-1 blockade in mismatch repair-deficient tumors. The overall study: All were previously treated, progressing patients with 12 mismatch repair-deficient cancer types.

PCR or immunohistochemistry showed mismatch repair deficiency in every enrolled patient. TCRs were sequenced from a few patients responding to pembrolizumab. Germline V gene lookup returns CDR1 GTSNPN and CDR2 SVGIG (reference sequence). The V gene lost 1 base and the J gene lost 6 bases, with 12 bases spanning the gap. The CDR3 spans 14 residues. Notes on this clone: Its antigen is currently unknown.

Study-wide results and limits: Rapid post-treatment expansion, then contraction, generally preceding radiologic response, marked tumor-resident clones.

Sequenced by immunoSEQ multiplex PCR; TCRdb stores in-frame clones only, minus some. Of roughly 120,000 clones listed, around nine tenths are singletons. This receptor was obtained from an adult with mismatch repair-deficient cancer. The sequencing here drew on peripheral blood, taken just over 70 weeks after starting pembrolizumab. J is TRBJ1-4 and V is TRBV30; no clear D. The CDR3 DNA follows: TGTGCCTGGAGTGGAGTTTCGCTGGATGAAAAACTGTTTTTT. Translation gives CAWSGVSLDEKLFF.